The following is a T cell receptor beta chain sequence with its context. Its antigen remains unidentified. At one end, the junction sequence differs from germline, possibly due to a read error. This entry is derived from a study of T cell responses to AZD1222 COVID-19 vaccine. Study outcomes and limitations: Donors were mostly white British, more females; clonal diversity possibly underestimated. Vaccination with two AZD1222 doses was followed by a rise in Spike-specific TCR breadth and depth. Every sample of the repertoires postdated the peak T cell response.

This CDR3 comprises 16 residues. CDR1 is SSHAT and CDR2 is FNYEAQ in the germline V gene (reference sequence). Sequencing was performed with immunoSEQ multiplex PCR; in TCRdb, only in-frame clones are kept and a portion is missing. The sample includes about 180,000 clones, about 85% of them seen just once. The TCR was taken from an adult in good health. This chain joins TRBV7-7 and TRBJ2-2; the D gene could be TRBD1 or TRBD2 (5 bases each). The specimen was peripheral blood, collected on day 0 of AZD1222 vaccination. DNA for the CDR3: TGTGCCAGCAGTTTAGGCCGGGACCCAAACACCGGGGAGCTGTTTTTT. Amino acid sequence: CASSLGRDPNTGELFF.